The 5 T cell receptor beta chains below come from one sample, sequenced in a study of blood T cell repertoires in COVID-19. The data were produced by immunoSEQ multiplex PCR, yet TCRdb's version contains in-frame clones alone and is incomplete. Among about 200,000 clones listed, around 80% were seen once. The sequencing sample was made of peripheral blood. The receptors shown here come from a human donor in a cohort sampled during active COVID-19.

This rearrangement joins TRBV28 to TRBJ1-6; TRBD1 matches 7 bases. CDR1 is MDHEN and CDR2 is SYDVKM in the germline V gene. J was trimmed by 8 bases and V by 6 bases; bases with no gene match: 10. The CDR3 covers 15 residues. The chain's CDR3 is CASRRPGQLDSPLHF. CDR3 bases: TGTGCCAGCAGACGACCGGGACAGCTGGATTCACCCCTCCACTTT.

This clone was recorded once. The chain is built from TRBV6-5 and TRBJ2-3; 9 bases agree with TRBD2. Germline V gene sequence: CDR1 MNHEY, CDR2 SVGAGI. V shed 4 bases, J shed 3 bases, and the junction held 8 bases outside the gene matches. This CDR3 spans 16 amino acids. CDR3 DNA sequence: TGTGCCAGCAGTTCCGTTAGCGGGAGTGGGACAGATACGCAGTATTTT. Its protein is CASSSVSGSGTDTQYF.

The chain carries TRBV5-1 and TRBJ2-3; D might be TRBD1 (5 bases). Deletions cut 2 bases from V and 2 bases from J, with 12 bases between. Germline-derived CDR1 and CDR2 are SGHRS and YFSETQ. The CDR3 runs to 15 residues. This CDR3 is CASSLFDSNTDTQYF. The DNA of the CDR3 is TGCGCCAGCAGCTTATTTGACAGCAACACAGATACGCAGTATTTT.

This chain uses TRBV30 with TRBJ2-1; 14 bases are shared with TRBD2. Germline V CDR1 and CDR2: GTSNPN, SVGIG (reference sequence). V was pared by 3 bases and J by 6 bases, with 4 bases of the junction left unmatched. This CDR3 spans 15 amino acids. The CDR3, as DNA: TGTGCCTGGAGCGATGGGACTAGCGGGAGCAATGAGCAGTTCTTC. Protein sequence: CAWSDGTSGSNEQFF.

The rearrangement joins TRBV27 to TRBJ2-5; D possibly corresponds to TRBD2 (5 bases). The CDR3 is 15 residues long. Trimming removed 2 bases at V and 2 bases at J, with 12 bases between. In germline, CDR1 is MNHEY, CDR2 SMNVEV (reference sequence). CDR3 sequence: CASSLTLGRQETQYF. CDR3 sequence (DNA): TGTGCCAGCAGTTTAACACTGGGGAGACAAGAGACCCAGTACTTC.